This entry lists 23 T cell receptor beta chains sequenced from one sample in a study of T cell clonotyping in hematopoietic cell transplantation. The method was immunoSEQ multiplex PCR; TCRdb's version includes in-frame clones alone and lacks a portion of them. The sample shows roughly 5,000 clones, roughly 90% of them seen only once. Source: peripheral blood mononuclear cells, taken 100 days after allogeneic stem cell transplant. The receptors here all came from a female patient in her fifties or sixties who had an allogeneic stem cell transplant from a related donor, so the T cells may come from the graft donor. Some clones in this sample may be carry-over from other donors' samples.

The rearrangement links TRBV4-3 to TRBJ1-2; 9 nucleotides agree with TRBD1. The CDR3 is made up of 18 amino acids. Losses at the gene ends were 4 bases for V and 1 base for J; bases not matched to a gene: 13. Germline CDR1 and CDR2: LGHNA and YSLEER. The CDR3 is CASSPQPGQGLYNYGYTF. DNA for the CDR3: TGCGCCAGCAGCCCCCAACCGGGACAGGGCCTTTATAACTATGGCTACACCTTC.

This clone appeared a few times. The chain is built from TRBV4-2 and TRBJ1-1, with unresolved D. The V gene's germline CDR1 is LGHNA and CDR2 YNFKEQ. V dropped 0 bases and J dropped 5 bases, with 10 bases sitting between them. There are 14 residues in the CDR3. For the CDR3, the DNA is TGTGCCAGCAGCCAAGATGGAGGGAGGACTGAAGCTTTCTTT. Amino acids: CASSQDGGRTEAFF.

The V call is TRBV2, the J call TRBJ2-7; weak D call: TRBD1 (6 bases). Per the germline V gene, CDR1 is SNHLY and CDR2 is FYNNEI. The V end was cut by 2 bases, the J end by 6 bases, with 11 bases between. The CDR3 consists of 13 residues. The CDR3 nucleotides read TGTGCCAGCAGTGAATCGGTCAGGGGCGAGCAGTACTTC. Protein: CASSESVRGEQYF. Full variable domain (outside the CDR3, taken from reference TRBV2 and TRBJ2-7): EPEVTQTPSHQVTQMGQEVILRCVPISNHLYFYWYRQILGQKVEFLVSFYNNEISEKSEIFDDQFSVERPDGSNFTLKIRSTKLEDSAMYFCASSESVRGEQYFGPGTRLTVT.

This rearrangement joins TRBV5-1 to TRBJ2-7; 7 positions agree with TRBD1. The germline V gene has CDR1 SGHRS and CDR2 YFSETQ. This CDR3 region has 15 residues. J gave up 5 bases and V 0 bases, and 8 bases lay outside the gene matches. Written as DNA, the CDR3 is TGCGCCAGCAGCTTGGCGGGCAGGGGGACCCACGAGCAGTACTTC. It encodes CASSLAGRGTHEQYF.

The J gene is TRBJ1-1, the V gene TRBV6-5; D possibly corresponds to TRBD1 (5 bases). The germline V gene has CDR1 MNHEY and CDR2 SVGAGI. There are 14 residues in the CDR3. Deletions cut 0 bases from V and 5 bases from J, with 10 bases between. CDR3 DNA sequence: TGTGCCAGCAGTTACTCGGCAGGGCGGACTGAAGCTTTCTTT. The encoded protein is CASSYSAGRTEAFF.

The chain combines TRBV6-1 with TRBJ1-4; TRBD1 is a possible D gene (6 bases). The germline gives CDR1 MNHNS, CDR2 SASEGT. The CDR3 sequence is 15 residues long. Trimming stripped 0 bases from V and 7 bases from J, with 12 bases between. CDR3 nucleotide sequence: TGTGCCAGCAGTGAAGCGCTGGGGGGCGTTGAAAAACTGTTTTTT. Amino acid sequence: CASSEALGGVEKLFF.

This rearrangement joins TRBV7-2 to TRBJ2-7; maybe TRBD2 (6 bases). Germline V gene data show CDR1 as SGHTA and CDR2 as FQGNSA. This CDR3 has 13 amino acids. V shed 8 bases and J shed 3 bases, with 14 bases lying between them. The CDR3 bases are TGTGCCAGCTCAGTCGGGAGAGACTACGAGCAGTACTTC. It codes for CASSVGRDYEQYF.

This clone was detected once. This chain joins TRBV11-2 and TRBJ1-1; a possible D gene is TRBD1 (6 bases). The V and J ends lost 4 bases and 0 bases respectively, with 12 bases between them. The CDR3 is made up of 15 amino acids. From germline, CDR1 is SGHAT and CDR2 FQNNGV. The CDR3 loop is CASSSWGAVNTEAFF. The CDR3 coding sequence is TGTGCCAGCAGCTCTTGGGGGGCCGTGAACACTGAAGCTTTCTTT.

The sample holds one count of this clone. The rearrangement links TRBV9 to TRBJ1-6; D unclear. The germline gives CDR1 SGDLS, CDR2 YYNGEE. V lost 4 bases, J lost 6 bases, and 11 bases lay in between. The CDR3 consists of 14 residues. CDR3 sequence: CASSPLGRNSPLHF. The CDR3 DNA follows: TGTGCCAGCAGCCCCCTAGGACGTAATTCACCCCTCCACTTT.

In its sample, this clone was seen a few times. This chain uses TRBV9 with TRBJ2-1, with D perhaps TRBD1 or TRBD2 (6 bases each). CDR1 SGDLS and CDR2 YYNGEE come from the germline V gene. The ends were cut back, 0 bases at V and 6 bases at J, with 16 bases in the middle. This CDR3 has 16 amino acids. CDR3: CASSVEIGGRINEQFF. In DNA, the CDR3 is TGTGCCAGCAGCGTAGAAATCGGGGGCCGAATCAATGAGCAGTTCTTC.

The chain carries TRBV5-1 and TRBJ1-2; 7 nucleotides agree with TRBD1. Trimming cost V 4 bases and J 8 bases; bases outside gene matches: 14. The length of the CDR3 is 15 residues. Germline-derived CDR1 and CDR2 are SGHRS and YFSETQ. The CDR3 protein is CASSPEGQPIVGYTF. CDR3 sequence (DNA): TGCGCCAGCAGCCCGGAGGGACAGCCGATCGTAGGCTACACCTTC.

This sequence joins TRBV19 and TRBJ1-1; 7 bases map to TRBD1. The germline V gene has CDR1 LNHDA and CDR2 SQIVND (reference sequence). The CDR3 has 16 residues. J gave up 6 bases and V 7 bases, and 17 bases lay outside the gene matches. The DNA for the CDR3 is TGTGCCAGTAAAACCCTTACAGGGGTCCGGGATTCTGAAGCTTTCTTT. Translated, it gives CASKTLTGVRDSEAFF. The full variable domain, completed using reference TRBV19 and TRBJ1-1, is DGGITQSPKYLFRKEGQNVTLSCEQNLNHDAMYWYRQDPGQGLRLIYYSQIVNDFQKGDIAEGYSVSREKKESFPLTVTSAQKNPTAFYLCASKTLTGVRDSEAFFGQGTRLTVV.

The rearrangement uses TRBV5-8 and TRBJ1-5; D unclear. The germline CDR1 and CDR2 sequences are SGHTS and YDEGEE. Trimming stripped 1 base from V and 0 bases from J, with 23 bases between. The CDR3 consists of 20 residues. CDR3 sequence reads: CASSLRVPRSIGYSNQPQHF. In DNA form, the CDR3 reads TGTGCCAGCAGCTTGAGAGTGCCCCGGTCTATAGGGTATAGCAATCAGCCCCAGCATTTT.

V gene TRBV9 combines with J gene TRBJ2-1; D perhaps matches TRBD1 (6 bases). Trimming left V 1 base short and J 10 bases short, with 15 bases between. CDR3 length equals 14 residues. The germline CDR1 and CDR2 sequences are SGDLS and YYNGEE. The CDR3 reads CASSVTGEQGEQFF. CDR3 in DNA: TGTGCCAGCAGCGTAACCGGGGAACAGGGCGAGCAGTTCTTC.

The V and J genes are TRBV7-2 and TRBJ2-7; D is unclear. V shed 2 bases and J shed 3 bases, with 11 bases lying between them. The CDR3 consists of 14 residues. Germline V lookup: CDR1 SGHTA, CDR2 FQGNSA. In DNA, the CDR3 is TGTGCCAGCAGCTTACAGCTACTTGACTACGAGCAGTACTTC. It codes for CASSLQLLDYEQYF.

DNA for the CDR3: TGTGCCATCAGCCCCGGGACAGGGGTTATCTACGAGCAGTACTTC. Translating gives CAISPGTGVIYEQYF. The chain combines TRBV10-3 with TRBJ2-7; TRBD1 matches at 10 bases. The CDR3 is 15 residues long. Trimming removed 6 bases from V and 3 bases from J; junction bases left unmatched: 8. Germline V CDR1 and CDR2: ENHRY, SYGVKD.

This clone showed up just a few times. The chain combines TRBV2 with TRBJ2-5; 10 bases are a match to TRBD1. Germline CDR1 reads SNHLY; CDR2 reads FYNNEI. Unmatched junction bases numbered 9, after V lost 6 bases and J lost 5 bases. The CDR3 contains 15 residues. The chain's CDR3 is CASRIRQGARETQYF. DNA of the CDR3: TGTGCCAGCAGAATCAGACAGGGGGCTCGGGAGACCCAGTACTTC. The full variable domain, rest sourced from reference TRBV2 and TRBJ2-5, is EPEVTQTPSHQVTQMGQEVILRCVPISNHLYFYWYRQILGQKVEFLVSFYNNEISEKSEIFDDQFSVERPDGSNFTLKIRSTKLEDSAMYFCASRIRQGARETQYFGPGTRLLVL.

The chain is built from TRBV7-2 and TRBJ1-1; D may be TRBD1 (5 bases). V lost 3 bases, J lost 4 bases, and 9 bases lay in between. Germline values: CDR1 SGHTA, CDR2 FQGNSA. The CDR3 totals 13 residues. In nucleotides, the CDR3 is TGTGCCAGCAGCTTTGACAGTCTCACTGAAGCTTTCTTT. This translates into CASSFDSLTEAFF.

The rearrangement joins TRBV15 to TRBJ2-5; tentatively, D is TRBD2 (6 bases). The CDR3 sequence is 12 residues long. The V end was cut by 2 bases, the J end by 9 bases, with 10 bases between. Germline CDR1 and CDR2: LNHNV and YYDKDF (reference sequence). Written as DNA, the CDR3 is TGTGCCACCAGCAGACCGGGAGCGTCCCAGTACTTC. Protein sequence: CATSRPGASQYF.

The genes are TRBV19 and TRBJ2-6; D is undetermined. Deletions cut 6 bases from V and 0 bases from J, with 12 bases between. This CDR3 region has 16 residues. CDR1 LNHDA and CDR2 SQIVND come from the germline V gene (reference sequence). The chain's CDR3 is CASSLLLGSGANVLTF. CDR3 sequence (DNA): TGTGCCAGTAGCCTGTTGCTGGGCTCTGGGGCCAACGTCCTGACTTTC.

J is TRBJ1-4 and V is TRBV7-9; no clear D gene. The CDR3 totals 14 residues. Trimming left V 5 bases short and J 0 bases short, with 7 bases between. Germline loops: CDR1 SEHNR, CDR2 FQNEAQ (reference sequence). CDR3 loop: CASSLTATNEKLFF. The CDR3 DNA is TGTGCCAGCAGCCTGACGGCAACTAATGAAAAACTGTTTTTT.

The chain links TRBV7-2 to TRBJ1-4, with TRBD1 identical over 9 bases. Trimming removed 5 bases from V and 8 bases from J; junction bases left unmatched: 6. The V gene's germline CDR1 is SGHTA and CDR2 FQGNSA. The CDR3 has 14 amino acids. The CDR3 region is CASSPGQGLEKLFF. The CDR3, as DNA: TGTGCCAGCAGCCCGGGACAGGGCCTCGAAAAACTGTTTTTT.

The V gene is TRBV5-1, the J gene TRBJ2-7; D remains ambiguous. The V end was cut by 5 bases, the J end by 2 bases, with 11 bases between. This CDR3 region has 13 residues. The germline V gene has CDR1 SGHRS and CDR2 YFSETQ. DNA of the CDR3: TGCGCCAGCAGGGAGTATGCGACCTACGAGCAGTACTTC. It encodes CASREYATYEQYF.